The 10 T cell receptor beta chains below all came from one sample that was sequenced in a study of identical twins. TCRdb processed the 5' RACE reads anew with MiXCR; each CDR3 protein has one entry. Of roughly 1,500,000 distinct CDR3 sequences in the sample, less than 35% were seen once. Sequenced: cord blood. The source is a newborn girl in good health.

The rearrangement links TRBV18 to TRBJ2-1, with D uncertain. This CDR3 is 16 amino acids long. V was pared by 6 bases and J by 0 bases, with 15 bases between. Germline values: CDR1 KGHSH, CDR2 LQKENI. The CDR3 nucleotides are TGTGCCAGCTCGCTAACCGGGTCCAGCTCCTACAATGAGCAGTTCTTC. It codes for CASSLTGSSSYNEQFF.

The sample holds many counts of this clonotype. The chain combines TRBV20-1 with TRBJ1-1; no firm D call. The germline gives CDR1 DFQATT, CDR2 SNEGSKA (reference sequence). The CDR3 is 11 amino acids. The ends were cut back, 3 bases at V and 0 bases at J, with 2 bases in the middle. This CDR3 reads CSASMNTEAFF. CDR3 DNA sequence: TGCAGTGCTAGCATGAACACTGAAGCTTTCTTT.

The chain links TRBV20-1 to TRBJ2-6; maybe TRBD2 (5 bases). V was cut by 6 bases and J by 0 bases, with 12 bases left in between. This CDR3 has 15 amino acids. Looked up from germline, CDR1 is DFQATT and CDR2 is SNEGSKA (reference sequence). CDR3 DNA: TGCAGTGCGAGTAGCGATTACTCTGGGGCCAACGTCCTGACTTTC. Its translation is CSASSDYSGANVLTF.

V usage is TRBV20-1 and J usage is TRBJ2-6; D gene ambiguous. V was cut by 6 bases and J by 0 bases, with 12 bases left in between. This CDR3 has 15 amino acids. CDR1 and CDR2 from the germline V gene are DFQATT and SNEGSKA (reference sequence). CDR3 bases: TGCAGTGCGGAGACACGGTCCTCTGGGGCCAACGTCCTGACTTTC. This encodes CSAETRSSGANVLTF.

In this sample, this clonotype turned up a few times. The chain carries TRBV11-2 and TRBJ2-3; no reliable D call. CDR1 and CDR2 from the germline V gene are SGHAT and FQNNGV. The germline V and J ends were trimmed by 3 bases and 0 bases, with 13 bases remaining between them. The length of the CDR3 is 16 residues. CDR3 bases: TGTGCCAGCAGCTTTTTCCTTCCCCCTAGCACAGATACGCAGTATTTT. Its translation is CASSFFLPPSTDTQYF.

A few counts support this clonotype. One end of the junction fails to match germline, which may point to a read error. V gene TRBV12-3 or TRBV12-4 combines with J gene TRBJ2-7, with D tentatively TRBD2 (6 bases). This CDR3 region has 14 residues. The CDR3 DNA sequence: TGTGCCAGCAGTTTAGCGGGAGGCTCCTACGGGCAGTACTTC. It encodes CASSLAGGSYGQYF.

A note on this clonotype: This clone may be a read error of a much larger clone one base away. This rearrangement joins TRBV20-1 to TRBJ2-7; D is possibly TRBD1 (5 bases). Germline V gene data show CDR1 as DFQATT and CDR2 as SNEGSKA (reference sequence). The CDR3 has 15 residues. The CDR3 DNA sequence: TGCGGTGCTAGAGATCGGCAGGGCCCCCCCTACGAGCAGTACTTC. This translates into CGARDRQGPPYEQYF.

This clonotype appeared many times. This chain joins TRBV27 and TRBJ2-6; the D is unclear. Trimming cost V 2 bases and J 3 bases, with 2 bases left between them. The CDR3 is 13 residues long. CDR1 and CDR2 from the germline V gene are MNHEY and SMNVEV (reference sequence). The DNA of the CDR3 is TGTGCCAGCAGTTTAAATGGGGCCAACGTCCTGACTTTC. Its protein is CASSLNGANVLTF. Full variable domain (missing parts from reference TRBV27 and TRBJ2-6): EAQVTQNPRYLITVTGKKLTVTCSQNMNHEYMSWYRQDPGLGLRQIYYSMNVEVTDKGDVPEGYKVSRKEKRNFPLILESPSPNQTSLYFCASSLNGANVLTFGAGSRLTVL.

This clonotype was counted only a few times. The chain is built from TRBV24-1 and TRBJ2-3, with D perhaps matching TRBD1 (6 bases). The CDR3 loop spans 15 amino acids. CDR1 and CDR2 from the germline V gene are KGHDR and SFDVKD. V lost 4 bases, J lost 0 bases, and 10 bases lay in between. CDR3 sequence reads: CATSENRASTDTQYF. The CDR3 DNA reads TGTGCCACCAGTGAGAACAGGGCTAGCACAGATACGCAGTATTTT.

This clonotype was seen a few times. In DNA form, the CDR3 reads TGTGCCAGCAGCCTTACCGGGACCCTTGCGAGAGGCTATGGCTACACCTTC. It encodes CASSLTGTLARGYGYTF. V and J are TRBV7-2 and TRBJ1-2; D possibly corresponds to TRBD1 (5 bases). V gave up 5 bases and J gave up 4 bases, with 23 bases separating them. The CDR3 consists of 17 residues. The germline V gene encodes CDR1 SGHTA and CDR2 FQGNSA.